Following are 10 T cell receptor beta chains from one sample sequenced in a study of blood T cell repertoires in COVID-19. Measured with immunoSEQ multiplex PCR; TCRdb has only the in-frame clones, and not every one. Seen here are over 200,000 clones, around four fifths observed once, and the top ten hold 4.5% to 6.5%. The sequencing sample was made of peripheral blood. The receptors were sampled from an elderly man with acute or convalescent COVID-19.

CDR3 DNA sequence: TGTGCCAGCAGCGAATTGCCGGGAGGGCAGTCACTTGATACGCAGTATTTT. Translated, it gives CASSELPGGQSLDTQYF. The rearrangement joins TRBV7-9 to TRBJ2-3; 8 positions agree with TRBD2. Trimming cost V 5 bases and J 6 bases; bases outside gene matches: 16. The CDR3 has 17 amino acids. Germline V gene sequence: CDR1 SEHNR, CDR2 FQNEAQ (reference sequence).

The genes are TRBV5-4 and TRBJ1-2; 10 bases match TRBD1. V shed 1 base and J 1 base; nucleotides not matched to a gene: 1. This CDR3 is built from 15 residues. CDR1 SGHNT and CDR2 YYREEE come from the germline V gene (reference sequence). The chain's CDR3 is CASSLWDRGNYGYTF. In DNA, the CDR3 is TGTGCCAGCAGCTTGTGGGACAGGGGTAACTATGGCTACACCTTC.

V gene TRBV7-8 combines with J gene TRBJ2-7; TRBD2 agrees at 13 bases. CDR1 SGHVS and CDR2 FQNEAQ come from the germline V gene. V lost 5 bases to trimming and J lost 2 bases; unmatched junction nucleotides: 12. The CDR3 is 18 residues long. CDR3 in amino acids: CASSRFGLAGENPYEQYF. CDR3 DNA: TGTGCCAGCAGCCGGTTTGGACTAGCGGGAGAGAACCCCTACGAGCAGTACTTC.

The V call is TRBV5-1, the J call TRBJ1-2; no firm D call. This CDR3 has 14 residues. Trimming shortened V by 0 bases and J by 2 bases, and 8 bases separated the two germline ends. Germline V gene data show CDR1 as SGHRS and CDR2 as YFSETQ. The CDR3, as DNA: TGCGCCAGCAGCTTGGATCGGAGCAACTATGGCTACACCTTC. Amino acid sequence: CASSLDRSNYGYTF.

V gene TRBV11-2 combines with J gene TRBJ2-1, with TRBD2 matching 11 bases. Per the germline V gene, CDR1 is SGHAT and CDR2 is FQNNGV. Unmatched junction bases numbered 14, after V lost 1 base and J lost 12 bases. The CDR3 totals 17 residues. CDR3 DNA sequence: TGTGCCAGCAGCTTAGGTGCCGTAGCGGGAGGGTTATTTGGGCAGTTCTTC. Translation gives CASSLGAVAGGLFGQFF.

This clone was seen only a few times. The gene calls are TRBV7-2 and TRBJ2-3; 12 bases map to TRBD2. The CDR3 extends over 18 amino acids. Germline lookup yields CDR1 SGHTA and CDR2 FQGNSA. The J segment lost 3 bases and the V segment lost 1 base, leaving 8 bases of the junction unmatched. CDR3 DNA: TGTGCCAGCAGCTTAGGGAGACTAGCGGGAGTAGTAACAGATACGCAGTATTTT. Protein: CASSLGRLAGVVTDTQYF.

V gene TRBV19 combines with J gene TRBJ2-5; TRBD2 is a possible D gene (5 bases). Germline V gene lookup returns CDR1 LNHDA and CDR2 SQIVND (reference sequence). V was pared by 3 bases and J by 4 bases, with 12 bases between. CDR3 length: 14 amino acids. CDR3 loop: CASSIGLAPETQYF. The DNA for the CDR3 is TGTGCCAGTAGTATCGGCCTAGCCCCAGAGACCCAGTACTTC.

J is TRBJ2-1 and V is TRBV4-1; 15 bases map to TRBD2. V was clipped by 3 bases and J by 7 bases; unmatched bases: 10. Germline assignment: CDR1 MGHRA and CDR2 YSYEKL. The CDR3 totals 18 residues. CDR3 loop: CASSQPGLAGGVGNEQFF. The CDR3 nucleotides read TGCGCCAGCAGCCAGCCGGGACTAGCGGGAGGTGTTGGGAATGAGCAGTTCTTC.

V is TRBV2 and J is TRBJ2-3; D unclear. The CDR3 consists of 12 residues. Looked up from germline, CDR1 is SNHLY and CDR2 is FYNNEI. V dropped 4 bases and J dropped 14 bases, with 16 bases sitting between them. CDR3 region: CASSVMERELYF. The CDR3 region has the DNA TGTGCCAGCAGTGTCATGGAGAGAGAGTTGTATTTT.

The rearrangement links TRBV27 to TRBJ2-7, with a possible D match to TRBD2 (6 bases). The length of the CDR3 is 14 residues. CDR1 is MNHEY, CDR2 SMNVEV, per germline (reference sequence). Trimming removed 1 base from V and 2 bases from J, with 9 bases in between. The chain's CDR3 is CASSLYPGAYEQYF. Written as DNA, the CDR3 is TGTGCCAGCAGTTTATATCCGGGGGCCTACGAGCAGTACTTC.